A selection of T cell receptor beta chains follows, all from one sample in a study of blood T cell repertoires in COVID-19. Clones were sequenced by immunoSEQ multiplex PCR, and TCRdb holds only the in-frame ones, with some missing. The top ten clones hold roughly 3.1% of a sample with about 200,000 clones, about 83% of them seen once. The sequenced sample was PBMCs or T cells enriched from blood (not recorded which). All receptors come from a woman in her twenties or thirties who had been exposed to COVID-19. CDR3s include the opening cysteine and the closing phenylalanine or tryptophan. D genes are given only for firm matches. Clone size appears in some rows only: once, few, many, or a class for an expanded clone.

size	V	J	D	CDR3	DNA
.	TRBV30	TRBJ2-1	.	CAWSVPGEQFF	TGTGCCTGGAGTGTCCCCGGTGAGCAGTTCTTC
.	TRBV29-1	TRBJ2-3	TRBD2	CSVTSGLGLTDTQYF	TGCAGCGTTACTTCGGGACTAGGACTCACAGATACGCAGTATTTT
.	TRBV5-6	TRBJ1-6	.	CASSLGGAAPNSPLHF	TGTGCCAGCAGCTTGGGTGGGGCGGCCCCTAATTCACCCCTCCACTTT
.	TRBV6-1	TRBJ1-6	.	CASSEATQTPLHF	TGTGCCAGCAGTGAAGCGACACAGACACCCCTCCACTTT
.	TRBV6-5	TRBJ1-4	.	CASTLSTNEKLFF	TGTGCCAGCACCCTGAGTACTAATGAAAAACTGTTTTTT
.	TRBV9	TRBJ2-7	.	CASSVTGDPYEQYF	TGTGCCAGCAGCGTAACAGGCGACCCCTACGAGCAGTACTTC
.	TRBV18	TRBJ1-1	TRBD1	CASSHQSTGHTEAFF	TGTGCCAGCTCTCACCAGTCGACAGGGCACACTGAAGCTTTCTTT
.	TRBV29-1	TRBJ1-1	.	CSVERGEEAFF	TGCAGCGTTGAGCGGGGAGAGGAAGCTTTCTTT
.	TRBV18	TRBJ2-2	TRBD1	CASSTLGQGSGELFF	TGTGCCAGCTCAACACTGGGACAGGGATCCGGGGAGCTGTTTTTT
.	TRBV15	TRBJ2-3	TRBD2	CATSIGAGVGDTQYF	TGTGCCACCAGCATCGGGGCGGGGGTAGGGGATACGCAGTATTTT
.	TRBV24-1	TRBJ2-5	TRBD2	CATSGKTTGGQETQYF	TGTGCCACCAGTGGGAAAACGACGGGGGGCCAAGAGACCCAGTACTTC
few	TRBV19	TRBJ1-6	TRBD1	CASMTGGPSSYNSPLHF	TGTGCCAGTATGACAGGGGGACCAAGCTCCTATAATTCACCCCTCCACTTT
.	TRBV9	TRBJ2-3	.	CASSVDGGPYTDTQYF	TGTGCCAGCAGCGTAGACGGGGGGCCATACACAGATACGCAGTATTTT
.	TRBV5-1	TRBJ2-3	.	CASSFEGHVRTDTQYF	TGCGCCAGCAGCTTCGAGGGACACGTACGCACAGATACGCAGTATTTT
.	TRBV2	TRBJ2-1	.	CASSGDYNEQFF	TGTGCCAGCAGCGGGGACTACAATGAGCAGTTCTTC
.	TRBV7-9	TRBJ2-1	.	CASTQKAGEQFF	TGTGCCAGCACCCAAAAGGCAGGTGAGCAGTTCTTC
once	TRBV7-8	TRBJ1-1	TRBD1	CASSLTGSGTEAFF	TGTGCCAGCAGCTTGACAGGGTCGGGCACTGAAGCTTTCTTT
.	TRBV4-3	TRBJ1-6	.	CASSAGLAPSPLHF	TGCGCCAGCAGCGCCGGACTGGCGCCTTCACCCCTCCACTTT
.	TRBV4-1	TRBJ1-2	TRBD1	CASSLGQGARGYTF	TGCGCCAGCAGCCTCGGACAGGGGGCAAGGGGCTACACCTTC
.	TRBV30	TRBJ2-1	.	CAWSVYRGQFF	TGTGCCTGGAGCGTTTATCGGGGGCAGTTCTTC
.	TRBV19	TRBJ2-3	.	CASSTGNADTQYF	TGTGCCAGTAGTACGGGGAACGCAGATACGCAGTATTTT
.	TRBV4-1	TRBJ2-3	TRBD2	CASSQGGLAGGQDTQYF	TGCGCCAGCAGCCAGGGTGGACTAGCGGGGGGGCAAGATACGCAGTATTTT
.	TRBV5-5	TRBJ1-6	TRBD1	CASILGDRGPYNSPLHF	TGTGCCAGCATCTTGGGGGACAGGGGGCCCTATAATTCACCCCTCCACTTT
.	TRBV7-9	TRBJ2-6	.	CASSLTIYAGANVLTF	TGTGCCAGCAGCCTTACGATTTACGCGGGGGCCAACGTCCTGACTTTC
.	TRBV7-2	TRBJ2-5	.	CASSLTGLGVPETQYF	TGTGCCAGCAGCTTAACTGGCTTAGGGGTCCCAGAGACCCAGTACTTC
.	TRBV4-1	TRBJ1-1	.	CASSQEGFVQGAFF	TGCGCCAGCAGCCAAGAAGGGTTTGTGCAGGGAGCTTTCTTT
.	TRBV7-8	TRBJ2-5	.	CASSLIGSVGAQETQYF	TGTGCCAGCAGCTTAATAGGTTCAGTAGGGGCACAAGAGACCCAGTACTTC
.	TRBV9	TRBJ1-2	.	CASSVEYSYTF	TGTGCCAGCAGCGTAGAATATAGCTACACCTTC
.	TRBV3-1/TRBV3-2	TRBJ1-1	.	CASSPWAGGNTEAFF	TGTGCCAGCAGCCCGTGGGCGGGGGGCAACACTGAAGCTTTCTTT